These T cell receptor beta chains were read from a single sample in a study of blood T cell repertoires in COVID-19. This table comes from immunoSEQ multiplex PCR, and its TCRdb copy is limited to in-frame clones, with some not included. The sample carries some 50,000 clones, approximately 85% recorded once. Input material: peripheral blood. These receptors were obtained from a man aged 35-49 years with acute or convalescent COVID-19. Each CDR3 is given with its conserved first and last residue. D genes are given only for firm matches. A row's size may be missing; if present it is once, few, many or a size class.

>TRBJ1-2|TRBV30|.|.
TGTGCCTGGAGGGAAATGTACGCTCAGGGCCAGACTAACTATGGCTACACCTTC
CAWREMYAQGQTNYGYTF
>TRBJ1-5|TRBV30|.|.
TGTGCCTGGAGTGTACCGGGACAGCCCCAGCATTTT
CAWSVPGQPQHF
>TRBJ1-1|TRBV7-3|.|.
TGTGCCAGCAGCCCCGGACTTCGCGCTGAAGCTTTCTTT
CASSPGLRAEAFF
>TRBJ1-5|TRBV11-2|.|.
TGTGCCAGCAATAGAGGGTGGGGTAGGAGCAATCAGCCCCAGCATTTT
CASNRGWGRSNQPQHF
>TRBJ2-1|TRBV6-6|.|.
TGTGCCAGCAGTTACATGGCGGGCCAAGCTTACAATGAGCAGTTCTTC
CASSYMAGQAYNEQFF
>TRBJ2-3|TRBV4-3|TRBD2|.
TGCGCCAGCAGCCAAGATCCGCGGGGGGGCACAGATACGCAGTATTTT
CASSQDPRGGTDTQYF
>TRBJ2-1|TRBV24-1|.|.
TGTGCCACCAGTGACACCTACAATGAGCAGTTCTTC
CATSDTYNEQFF
>TRBJ1-3|TRBV4-3|.|.
TGCGCCAGCAGCCAAGATCCCCCTAGCTTCTCTGGAAACACCATATATTTT
CASSQDPPSFSGNTIYF
>TRBJ1-1|TRBV19|.|.
TGTGCCAGCACTAAGGCCAACATGAACACTGAAGCTTTCTTT
CASTKANMNTEAFF
>TRBJ2-1|TRBV7-9|TRBD2|.
TGTGCCAGCAGCACACTCGTAGCGGGGGCTTACAATGAGCAGTTCTTC
CASSTLVAGAYNEQFF
>TRBJ2-5|TRBV18|.|.
TGTGCCAGCTCGCCACCTGGGGAGCGGGAGACCCAGTACTTC
CASSPPGERETQYF
>TRBJ1-1|TRBV5-1|TRBD1|.
TGCGCCAGCAGGTCTGACAGGGGGAACACTGAAGCTTTCTTT
CASRSDRGNTEAFF
>TRBJ1-4|TRBV18|.|few
TGTGCCAGCTCTCCGGACAACCGGAATGAAAAACTGTTTTTT
CASSPDNRNEKLFF
>TRBJ2-1|TRBV6-4|TRBD2|once
TGTGCCAGCAGTGACTCGAGCGGGGGGGCCAATGAGCAGTTCTTC
CASSDSSGGANEQFF
>TRBJ2-6|TRBV3-1/TRBV3-2|.|.
TGTGCCAGCAGCCAAGATGGGGAAGGGCGGGCCTCTGGGGCCAACGTCCTGACTTTC
CASSQDGEGRASGANVLTF
>TRBJ2-1|TRBV20-1|.|.
TGCAGTGCTCAAGGGGGTGGTGAGCAGTTCTTC
CSAQGGGEQFF
>TRBJ1-5|TRBV27|.|.
TGTGCCAGCAGTCCCACCCGGCAGGGTGCAGGCAATCAGCCCCAGCATTTT
CASSPTRQGAGNQPQHF
>TRBJ2-3|TRBV11-3|.|once
TGTGCCAGCAGCTTAGGCCAAGCTCGGGCAGATACGCAGTATTTT
CASSLGQARADTQYF
>TRBJ1-1|TRBV4-2|TRBD1|.
TGTGCCAGCAGCCAAGGGGGGTACAGGGGAAACACTGAAGCTTTCTTT
CASSQGGYRGNTEAFF
>TRBJ1-6|TRBV5-1|.|.
TGCGCCAGCAGCTTGGTGGGCAGTGGCCATAATTCACCCCTCCACTTT
CASSLVGSGHNSPLHF
>TRBJ2-5|TRBV9|.|once
TGTGCCAGCAGCTCACACCCCGGGGGTGGAGAGACCCAGTACTTC
CASSSHPGGGETQYF
>TRBJ1-1|TRBV11-2|.|.
TGTGCCATCGAGACCGGGGGTGGGAACACTGAAGCTTTCTTT
CAIETGGGNTEAFF
>TRBJ2-1|TRBV4-1|.|.
TGCGCCAGCAGCCAAGATTTGACCCCCGGGTACAATGAGCAGTTCTTC
CASSQDLTPGYNEQFF
>TRBJ2-2|TRBV2|.|.
TGTGCCAGCAGTGAAGGCGTAGGAGGCACCGGGGAGCTGTTTTTT
CASSEGVGGTGELFF
>TRBJ2-7|TRBV7-2|.|few
TGTGCCAGCAGCTTAGATGGGGGGGCTCACAACGAGCAGTACTTC
CASSLDGGAHNEQYF
>TRBJ1-6|TRBV2|TRBD1|few
TGTGCCAGCAGGGACAGGGGCGATTCACCCCTCCACTTT
CASRDRGDSPLHF
>TRBJ1-2|TRBV7-9|TRBD1|.
TGTGCCAGCAGCTTAGCCTTTTCGGACAGGGGTAACTATGGCTACACCTTC
CASSLAFSDRGNYGYTF
>TRBJ2-5|TRBV5-1|.|.
TGCGCCAGCAGCTTGGGAGACAGTCAAGAGACCCAGTACTTC
CASSLGDSQETQYF
>TRBJ1-4|TRBV5-1|.|.
TGCGCCAGCGGCCGGGGGACTAATGAAAAACTGTTTTTT
CASGRGTNEKLFF
>TRBJ2-7|TRBV6-1|.|.
TGTGCCAGCAGTGCCAGGGGGGCAGGTGGCGCCTACGAGCAGTACTTC
CASSARGAGGAYEQYF
>TRBJ1-4|TRBV7-2|.|.
TGTGCCAGCAGCTTAGCGGGCAGGGGAAGGAGGAGGGAAAAACTGTTTTTT
CASSLAGRGRRREKLFF
>TRBJ2-2|TRBV3-1/TRBV3-2|.|few
TGTGCCAGCAGCCAAGGAGGGATTGTCACCGGGGAGCTGTTTTTT
CASSQGGIVTGELFF
>TRBJ1-2|TRBV7-3|TRBD1|.
TGTGCCAGCAGCTTAGGTGGCAGGGGGCTTGGTGGCTACACCTTC
CASSLGGRGLGGYTF
>TRBJ2-7|TRBV18|.|.
TGTGCCAGCTCACCACCAGACAGTCGCTACGAGCAGTACTTC
CASSPPDSRYEQYF
>TRBJ1-1|TRBV2|TRBD1|.
TGTGCCAGCATCTCAGGGGGCAGGAACACTGAAGCTTTCTTT
CASISGGRNTEAFF
>TRBJ1-2|TRBV5-4|TRBD1|.
TGTGCCAGCAGCCCTGGGACAGGGGGCTATGGCTACACCTTC
CASSPGTGGYGYTF
>TRBJ2-7|TRBV30|.|.
TGTGCCTGGAGTGTAAAGCGGCAGCTAGTTTCCTACGAGCAGTACTTC
CAWSVKRQLVSYEQYF
>TRBJ2-1|TRBV24-1|TRBD2|.
TGTGCCACCAGCGTTAGCGGGAGCTCCTACAATGAGCAGTTCTTC
CATSVSGSSYNEQFF
>TRBJ1-3|TRBV9|TRBD1|.
TGTGCCAGCAGCGGGGGACAGAACTCTGGAAACACCATATATTTT
CASSGGQNSGNTIYF
>TRBJ2-1|TRBV9|.|.
TGTGCCAGCAGCCCACGGGGGAGTAGCTCCTACAATGAGCAGTTCTTC
CASSPRGSSSYNEQFF
>TRBJ1-2|TRBV2|TRBD1|.
TGTGCCAGCAGTGAATCGTGGGACAGACGAGGCTACACCTTC
CASSESWDRRGYTF
>TRBJ2-7|TRBV18|.|.
TGTGCCAGCTCCTCGGGGAACGAGCAGTACTTC
CASSSGNEQYF
>TRBJ2-1|TRBV24-1|TRBD2|.
TGTGCCACCCGAGGGGACTACTCCTACAATGAGCAGTTCTTC
CATRGDYSYNEQFF
>TRBJ2-5|TRBV3-1/TRBV3-2|TRBD2|.
TGTGCCAGCAGCCCCCCCTCTAGCGGGGGGGCGGAGACCCAGTACTTC
CASSPPSSGGAETQYF
>TRBJ2-3|TRBV24-1|.|.
TGTGCCACCAGTGATTTGGTCACAGCTCAATTTAGCACAGATACGCAGTATTTT
CATSDLVTAQFSTDTQYF
>TRBJ1-6|TRBV3-1/TRBV3-2|.|.
TGTGCCAGCAGCCTCGGGAATTCACCCCTCCACTTT
CASSLGNSPLHF
>TRBJ2-2|TRBV27|TRBD2|.
TGTGCCAGCAGTCTGGGACTAGCGGGGACCGGGGAGCTGTTTTTT
CASSLGLAGTGELFF
>TRBJ1-3|TRBV5-1|.|.
TGCGCCAGCAGCTATTTAGGAGGGTCCGGAAACACCATATATTTT
CASSYLGGSGNTIYF
>TRBJ1-1|TRBV7-2|.|.
TGTGCCAGCAGCTTAGCCTATGGGGGGGCAGGGAACACTGAAGCTTTCTTT
CASSLAYGGAGNTEAFF
>TRBJ2-5|TRBV11-2|TRBD1|.
TGTGCCAGCAGCGGACCTCGGACAGGGGGAGAGACCCAGTACTTC
CASSGPRTGGETQYF
>TRBJ1-1|TRBV27|.|.
TGTGCCAGCTCCCATCCGAACACTGAAGCTTTCTTT
CASSHPNTEAFF
>TRBJ1-2|TRBV30|TRBD1|.
TGTGCCTGGAGTTTGGGACAGTCTGCCAACTATGGCTACACCTTC
CAWSLGQSANYGYTF
>TRBJ1-1|TRBV10-2|TRBD1|.
TGCGCCAGCAGGCGGACAGGGGGTGTTGAAGCTTTCTTT
CASRRTGGVEAFF